What follows are 14 T cell receptor beta chains derived from one specimen sequenced in a study of CD8 T cells in ankylosing spondylitis. Study conclusions and caveats: Ankylosing spondylitis blood appeared to be characterized by a TCR beta motif of about eight highly homologous variants.

Antigens for these TCRs are unknown. From the 5' RACE reads, TCRdb called clonotypes with MiXCR, one entry per CDR3 protein. The table has approximately 500,000 distinct CDR3 sequences, roughly 13% seen once. The sample consisted of blood, either unsorted or a sorted T cell fraction (not recorded which). All receptors derive from a male donor with ankylosing spondylitis.

The chain has TRBV5-6 and TRBJ1-6; D call uncertain. Trimming took off 7 bases at V and 2 bases at J, with 19 bases between the two ends. Germline V gene data show CDR1 as SGHDT and CDR2 as YYEEEE. CDR3 length equals 17 residues. CDR3 residues: CASRRRTQGPYNSPLHF. In DNA form, the CDR3 reads TGTGCCAGCCGGAGGAGGACCCAAGGGCCCTATAATTCACCCCTCCACTTT.

The chain combines TRBV18 with TRBJ1-4, with D possibly matching TRBD1 (5 bases). The V end lost 3 bases, the J end lost 4 bases, and 9 bases lay between the germline ends. The germline V gene encodes CDR1 KGHSH and CDR2 LQKENI. The CDR3 is 14 residues long. The CDR3 nucleotides are TGTGCCAGCTCACCGGGACTTAATAATGAAAAACTGTTTTTT. Translated, it gives CASSPGLNNEKLFF. Together with reference TRBV18 and TRBJ1-4, the CDR3 gives the full variable domain: NAGVMQNPRHLVRRRGQEARLRCSPMKGHSHVYWYRQLPEEGLKFMVYLQKENIIDESGMPKERFSAEFPKEGPSILRIQQVVRGDSAAYFCASSPGLNNEKLFFGSGTQLSVL.

The chain combines TRBV24-1 with TRBJ1-2, with a weak D call TRBD1 (5 bases). This CDR3 spans 18 amino acids. The V end was cut by 5 bases, the J end by 4 bases, with 25 bases between. Germline-derived CDR1 and CDR2 are KGHDR and SFDVKD. CDR3 protein: CATSATLQGVGGTYGYTF. CDR3 sequence (DNA): TGTGCCACCAGTGCCACTCTACAAGGGGTCGGCGGGACCTATGGCTACACCTTC.

This chain links TRBV9 with TRBJ2-7, with 7 bases matching TRBD2. CDR1 and CDR2 (germline): SGDLS, YYNGEE. The CDR3 spans 15 residues. V trimming: 0 bases; J trimming: 3 bases; junction bases outside the gene matches: 6. Here the CDR3 reads CASSVAGGSGYEQYF. DNA for the CDR3: TGTGCCAGCAGCGTAGCCGGCGGGAGTGGCTACGAGCAGTACTTC.

This clonotype was detected only a few times. This chain links TRBV7-9 with TRBJ2-7, with a tentative D call TRBD1 (5 bases). The V end was cut by 5 bases, the J end by 7 bases, with 15 bases between. Per the germline V gene, CDR1 is SEHNR and CDR2 is FQNEAQ (reference sequence). The CDR3 totals 13 residues. Here the CDR3 reads CASSPMRTPEQYF. The DNA of the CDR3 is TGTGCCAGCAGCCCAATGAGGACACCGGAGCAGTACTTC.

The chain employs TRBV2 and TRBJ2-3; 11 bases are shared with TRBD2. The germline V gene encodes CDR1 SNHLY and CDR2 FYNNEI. CDR3 size: 16 residues. V lost 5 bases to trimming and J lost 2 bases; unmatched junction nucleotides: 6. CDR3 region: CASSYSGRAATDTQYF. The DNA for the CDR3 is TGTGCCAGCAGTTATAGCGGGAGGGCCGCCACAGATACGCAGTATTTT.

This clonotype was observed a few times. This rearrangement joins TRBV11-2 to TRBJ1-2; TRBD1 is a possible D gene (5 bases). The germline CDR1 and CDR2 sequences are SGHAT and FQNNGV. V gave up 3 bases and J gave up 8 bases, with 16 bases separating them. The CDR3 length is 14 residues. CDR3 coding DNA: TGTGCCAGCAGCTTCCAGGGTTCTCCCGAGGGCTACACCTTC. It yields the protein CASSFQGSPEGYTF.

The chain couples TRBV6-4 to TRBJ2-3; either TRBD1 or TRBD2 may supply D (6 bases each). There are 12 residues in the CDR3. Deletions cut 5 bases from V and 6 bases from J, with 9 bases between. CDR1 is MRHNA and CDR2 is SNTAGT in the germline V gene. The CDR3 sequence is CASSSGGDTQYF. The CDR3 DNA reads TGTGCCAGCAGTTCCGGGGGCGATACGCAGTATTTT.

The chain couples TRBV2 to TRBJ2-7; either TRBD1 or TRBD2 may supply D (5 bases each). Germline V gene data show CDR1 as SNHLY and CDR2 as FYNNEI. This CDR3 is built from 14 residues. With 6 bases removed from V and 6 bases from J, the gap between germline ends came to 18 bases. The CDR3 nucleotides are TGTGCCAGCAGGCGCACTAGGGGCATGGTCGAGCAGTACTTC. Translation gives CASRRTRGMVEQYF.

The chain uses TRBV5-1 and TRBJ1-6; D uncertain. The CDR3 extends over 12 amino acids. Germline loops: CDR1 SGHRS, CDR2 YFSETQ. Trimming removed 0 bases at V and 10 bases at J, with 5 bases between. The CDR3 here is CASSLGESPLHF. The CDR3 region has the DNA TGCGCCAGCAGCTTGGGGGAGTCACCCCTCCACTTT.

In this sample, this clonotype turned up a few times. The CDR3, as DNA: TGTGCCAGCAGCTTAGGGCGGGAGGTTAATGATGAGCAGTTCTTC. This translates into CASSLGREVNDEQFF. The chain joins TRBV7-7 to TRBJ2-1; 8 nucleotides agree with TRBD2. The CDR3 totals 15 residues. With V trimmed by 1 base and J by 8 bases, 7 bases remained unmatched. Germline CDR1 SSHAT, CDR2 FNYEAQ (reference sequence).

The chain carries TRBV11-2 and TRBJ1-2; 10 bases agree with TRBD1. Per germline, CDR1 SGHAT and CDR2 FQNNGV. The CDR3 has 17 residues. V shed 4 bases, J shed 4 bases, and the junction held 12 bases outside the gene matches. The CDR3 nucleotides read TGTGCCAGCAGCTCGACCGGGACAGGGGCCTTGATCTATGGCTACACCTTC. Translating it yields CASSSTGTGALIYGYTF.

This clonotype occurred many times. The gene calls are TRBV7-9 and TRBJ2-5; TRBD2 aligns across 13 bases. The CDR3 spans 15 residues. Germline CDR1 and CDR2: SEHNR and FQNEAQ (reference sequence). J lost 2 bases, V lost 11 bases, and 8 bases had no gene match. The CDR3 coding sequence is TGTGCCTGCCCGAAGGGACTAGCGGGGCAAGAGACCCAGTACTTC. Translated: CACPKGLAGQETQYF.

The chain employs TRBV9 and TRBJ2-7, with 8 bases fitting TRBD1. Looked up from germline, CDR1 is SGDLS and CDR2 is YYNGEE. CDR3 length: 14 residues. The J segment lost 3 bases and the V segment lost 3 bases, leaving 5 bases of the junction unmatched. CDR3 loop: CASSGGQGDYEQYF. The CDR3 coding sequence is TGTGCCAGCAGCGGAGGACAGGGAGACTACGAGCAGTACTTC. Drawing the rest from reference TRBV9 and TRBJ2-7, the complete variable domain is DSGVTQTPKHLITATGQRVTLRCSPRSGDLSVYWYQQSLDQGLQFLIQYYNGEERAKGNILERFSAQQFPDLHSELNLSSLELGDSALYFCASSGGQGDYEQYFGPGTRLTVT.